This T cell receptor (beta chain) was retrieved from a study of CD4 and CD8 cells across lung adenocarcinoma regions. One entry per CDR3 protein results from TCRdb running MiXCR on the PCR reads. The sample contains 7,500 to 8,000 distinct CDR3 sequences, over 50% of which appear only once. Donors had localized lung adenocarcinoma, a non-small cell lung cancer. V was trimmed by 5 bases and J by 1 base, leaving 9 bases between them. Germline CDR1 reads MNHNS; CDR2 reads SASEGT. The CDR3 consists of 14 residues. This clonotype was seen only a few times. This receptor was identified in a female donor with lung adenocarcinoma. The CD4 and CD8 labels of this study may be unreliable. The J gene is TRBJ2-1, the V gene TRBV6-1; D not certain. The sequenced material came from CD4+ T cells from the center of a lung tumor. The CDR3 DNA reads as TGTGCCAGCAGTCCTCATAGTTCCTACAATGAGCAGTTCTTC. This gives the protein CASSPHSSYNEQFF.